The 8 T cell receptor beta chains below all came from one sample that was sequenced in a study of Ad26.COV2.S vaccination and SARS-CoV-2 variants. Only in-frame clones appear in the TCRdb table, and some are missing; sequencing was by immunoSEQ multiplex PCR. The sample has about 400,000 clones; around 93% are singletons. Treatment: approximately 18 received Ad26.COV2.S at low or high dose, single or two shots; about 5 received placebo; per-sample allocation not given. Sampling was performed 63 days after the first vaccine or placebo injection. This material consisted of peripheral blood, taken in a trial of Ad26.COV2.S vaccine versus placebo. The receptor set was obtained from a person aged 18-60 years who received the Ad26.COV2.S COVID-19 vaccine or a placebo.

On this clone: Germline and junction disagree at one end, which may indicate a read error. The rearrangement joins TRBV18 to TRBJ2-5, with D possibly being TRBD1 (5 bases). This CDR3 is 13 amino acids long. Germline CDR1 and CDR2: KGHSH and LQKENI. CDR3 nucleotide sequence: TGTGCCAGCTCCCCACAAGGGGTAGAGACCCAGTACTTC. It yields the protein CASSPQGVETQYF. Looking up the rest from reference TRBV18 and TRBJ2-5 gives the full variable domain: NAGVMQNPRHLVRRRGQEARLRCSPMKGHSHVYWYRQLPEEGLKFMVYLQKENIIDESGMPKERFSAEFPKEGPSILRIQQVVRGDSAAYFCASSPQGVETQYFGPGTRLLVL.

The rearrangement uses TRBV9 and TRBJ1-2, with D perhaps TRBD1 (6 bases). The CDR3 totals 11 residues. Germline loops: CDR1 SGDLS, CDR2 YYNGEE. V lost 3 bases to trimming and J lost 7 bases, with 7 bases between them. CDR3 sequence (DNA): TGTGCCAGCAGCGGGGACATTGGCTACACCTTC. Translation: CASSGDIGYTF.

V is TRBV6-5 and J is TRBJ1-1; 10 bases match TRBD1. This CDR3 contains 14 residues. In germline, CDR1 is MNHEY, CDR2 SVGAGI. The trim removed 2 bases at V and 6 bases at J, leaving 3 bases unmatched. CDR3 DNA sequence: TGTGCCAGCAGTTACACCGGGACAGGGGCTGAAGCTTTCTTT. Protein: CASSYTGTGAEAFF.

The rearrangement links TRBV25-1 to TRBJ1-2; 10 nucleotides agree with TRBD1. The V segment lost 5 bases and the J segment 3 bases; nucleotides outside the gene matches: 15. Germline-derived CDR1 and CDR2 are MGHDK and SYGVNS. The CDR3 consists of 18 residues. CDR3 bases: TGTGCCAGCAGTTCAGACAGGGGGCGCGACATAATCTACTATGGCTACACCTTC. This encodes CASSSDRGRDIIYYGYTF.

CDR3 nucleotides: TGTGCCTGCCGACTAGCGGGGGGGCCTGAGGAGACCCAGTACTTC. Translation: CACRLAGGPEETQYF. V usage is TRBV3-1 (or the pseudogene TRBV3-2) and J usage is TRBJ2-5; 14 bases line up with TRBD2. Trimming at V came to 11 bases and at J to 5 bases, leaving 10 bases not matched to a gene. The germline V gene has CDR1 LGHDT and CDR2 YNNKEL (reference sequence). This CDR3 is built from 15 residues.

The chain is built from TRBV5-6 and TRBJ1-4; perhaps TRBD1 as D (5 bases). V was clipped by 3 bases and J by 7 bases, with 13 bases between them. Germline V gene lookup returns CDR1 SGHDT and CDR2 YYEEEE. CDR3 length: 14 amino acids. The CDR3 region has the DNA TGTGCCAGCAGCTGGGGGGGAATACGTGAAAAACTGTTTTTT. Translating it yields CASSWGGIREKLFF.

This sequence joins TRBV11-2 and TRBJ2-5; tentatively, D is TRBD2 (5 bases). V was cut by 1 base and J by 4 bases, with 13 bases left in between. Germline V gene lookup returns CDR1 SGHAT and CDR2 FQNNGV. The CDR3 covers 15 residues. The CDR3: CASSLAGSDVETQYF. The CDR3 DNA follows: TGTGCCAGCAGCTTAGCGGGGTCAGATGTAGAGACCCAGTACTTC.

The chain recombines TRBV28 with TRBJ1-6; D perhaps matches TRBD1 (6 bases). Germline loops: CDR1 MDHEN, CDR2 SYDVKM. This CDR3 contains 16 residues. V dropped 7 bases and J dropped 9 bases, with 22 bases sitting between them. DNA of the CDR3: TGTGCCAGCACCACAAGGGGGGGCCACGGCGGTTCACCCCTCCACTTT. Amino acid sequence: CASTTRGGHGGSPLHF.